The 10 T cell receptor beta chains in this list originate from one sample, sequenced in a study of T cells in Graves' hyperthyroidism and ophthalmopathy. Amplification targeted TCR beta CDR3 regions from RNA transcripts. First-round RT-PCR targeting the TCR CDR3 was performed with the HTBI primer set. One entry per CDR3 protein results from TCRdb running MiXCR on the multiplex PCR reads. The data show under 400,000 distinct CDR3 sequences, with 15% seen just once and about 21% held by the top ten. Sequenced input: blood. These receptors were taken from a woman aged 60 to 75 with Graves' ophthalmopathy.

The J gene is TRBJ2-3, the V gene TRBV6-1, with D perhaps TRBD1 (5 bases). CDR3 length: 12 residues. Germline values: CDR1 MNHNS, CDR2 SASEGT. V was cut by 6 bases and J by 7 bases, with 11 bases left in between. The CDR3 bases are TGTGCCAGCAGGGAGACAGTTTATACGCAGTATTTT. Translated, it gives CASRETVYTQYF.

This clonotype appeared many times. The chain links TRBV5-1 to TRBJ2-7; 10 nucleotides line up with TRBD2. Germline V CDR1 and CDR2: SGHRS, YFSETQ. V trimming: 4 bases; J trimming: 5 bases; junction bases outside the gene matches: 12. This CDR3 is 16 amino acids long. Written as DNA, the CDR3 is TGCGCCAGCAGCCCCCCGGCTAGCGGGAGTGGACACGAGCAGTACTTC. Translation: CASSPPASGSGHEQYF.

The sample holds many counts of this clonotype. V usage is TRBV7-8 and J usage is TRBJ2-7, with TRBD2 as a possible D gene (5 bases). This CDR3 contains 14 residues. The germline V gene encodes CDR1 SGHVS and CDR2 FQNEAQ. The V end was cut by 3 bases, the J end by 3 bases, with 12 bases between. The CDR3 spells CASSLTTTSYEQYF. The CDR3 DNA sequence: TGTGCCAGCAGCTTGACTACTACTAGCTACGAGCAGTACTTC.

This clonotype has ten or more counts. The chain employs TRBV5-1 and TRBJ2-3, with TRBD1 as a possible D gene (5 bases). V was clipped by 4 bases and J by 0 bases, with 15 bases between them. Germline assignment: CDR1 SGHRS and CDR2 YFSETQ. This CDR3 region has 16 residues. This CDR3 reads CASSPMWTSSTDTQYF. The CDR3 nucleotides read TGCGCCAGCAGCCCAATGTGGACATCTAGCACAGATACGCAGTATTTT.

This clonotype was detected many times. J is TRBJ1-2 and V is TRBV10-3, with D unclear. V dropped 5 bases and J dropped 1 base, with 8 bases sitting between them. CDR3 length equals 13 residues. Germline CDR1 and CDR2: ENHRY and SYGVKD. The CDR3 sequence: CAISTLSNYGYTF. For the CDR3, the DNA is TGTGCCATCAGTACGCTGAGTAACTATGGCTACACCTTC.

In its sample, this clonotype was seen many times. V gene TRBV7-9 combines with J gene TRBJ1-5; D not resolved. V was clipped by 5 bases and J by 6 bases, with 11 bases between them. CDR3 length: 13 amino acids. Germline V gene sequence: CDR1 SEHNR, CDR2 FQNEAQ (reference sequence). CDR3 amino acids: CASSLDGGQPQHF. CDR3 coding DNA: TGTGCCAGCAGCCTAGACGGTGGTCAGCCCCAGCATTTT.

This clonotype occurred many times. V gene TRBV2 combines with J gene TRBJ2-1; tentatively, D is TRBD1 (6 bases). The CDR3 length is 16 residues. V shed 1 base and J shed 5 bases, with 15 bases lying between them. From germline, CDR1 is SNHLY and CDR2 FYNNEI. The CDR3 nucleotides read TGTGCCAGCAGTGAAGTCACAGGGTTCGGAGACAATGAGCAGTTCTTC. This translates into CASSEVTGFGDNEQFF.

This clonotype was detected many times. The chain combines TRBV18 with TRBJ1-5; weak D call: TRBD1 (5 bases). Deletions cut 3 bases from V and 0 bases from J, with 6 bases between. CDR3 length: 14 residues. The germline gives CDR1 KGHSH, CDR2 LQKENI. CDR3 DNA sequence: TGTGCCAGCTCACCCGGGGCTAGCAATCAGCCCCAGCATTTT. Its translation: CASSPGASNQPQHF.

This clonotype occurred a few times. A much larger clone differs from this one at a single base, so this may be a read error. V usage is TRBV10-3 and J usage is TRBJ2-1; 16 bases are shared with TRBD2. The CDR3 extends over 15 amino acids. Trimming removed 5 bases from V and 8 bases from J; junction bases left unmatched: 3. The V gene's germline CDR1 is ENHRY and CDR2 SYGVKD. The CDR3 DNA reads TGTGCCATCAGTTCGGGACTAGCGGGAGGGCATGAGCAGTTCTTC. Its protein is CAISSGLAGGHEQFF.

Ten or more counts support this clonotype. The V gene is TRBV3-1, the J gene TRBJ2-1; 9 nucleotides agree with TRBD2. The trim removed 4 bases at V and 8 bases at J, leaving 12 bases unmatched. This CDR3 is built from 16 residues. CDR1 and CDR2 from the germline V gene are LGHDT and YNNKEL (reference sequence). The CDR3 DNA reads as TGTGCCAGCAGCCGGGGTGGTAGCGGGAGTTCCCATGAGCAGTTCTTC. It specifies CASSRGGSGSSHEQFF.